Listed here are 27 T cell receptor beta chains from one sample, sequenced in a study of graft-versus-host responses after intestinal transplantation. Sequencing was performed with immunoSEQ multiplex PCR; in TCRdb, only in-frame clones are kept and a portion is missing. Of 23,000 or so clones listed, over 85% are singletons. The sequenced sample was PBMCs, obtained roughly 32 days after intestinal transplant. Every receptor here comes from a human patient who received an intestinal transplant, so some T cells may come from the graft donor.

This chain joins TRBV7-2 and TRBJ1-1; unclear D gene. This CDR3 is 15 amino acids long. Germline values: CDR1 SGHTA, CDR2 FQGNSA. V lost 1 base and J lost 2, with 11 bases in between. The CDR3 DNA reads TGTGCCAGCAGCTTAGTCGAGACACCCAACACTGAAGCTTTCTTT. It yields the protein CASSLVETPNTEAFF.

J is TRBJ1-2 and V is TRBV10-3, with TRBD1 matching over 9 bases. With 6 bases clipped from V and 3 bases from J, the junction kept 8 bases outside the gene matches. CDR3 length: 15 amino acids. Germline V lookup: CDR1 ENHRY, CDR2 SYGVKD. CDR3 sequence: CAIRDLQGAHYGYTF. The CDR3 nucleotides read TGTGCCATCAGGGACTTACAGGGGGCCCACTATGGCTACACCTTC.

The chain carries TRBV9 and TRBJ1-4; tentative D call: TRBD1 (5 bases). The CDR3 extends over 15 amino acids. CDR1 and CDR2 from the germline V gene are SGDLS and YYNGEE. V was cut by 0 bases and J by 7 bases, with 13 bases left in between. CDR3 nucleotides: TGTGCCAGCAGCGTAGAAACAGGCTACGGTGAAAAACTGTTTTTT. The encoded protein is CASSVETGYGEKLFF.

The table lists this clone with a count of one. J is TRBJ2-7 and V is TRBV4-3, with 9 bases matching TRBD1. The V and J ends lost 5 bases and 0 bases, in that order; junction bases with no gene match: 5. This CDR3 is built from 15 residues. The germline V gene encodes CDR1 LGHNA and CDR2 YSLEER. In nucleotides, the CDR3 is TGCGCCAGCAGCACCTACAGGGGGCACTCCTACGAGCAGTACTTC. Protein: CASSTYRGHSYEQYF.

The rearrangement joins TRBV9 to TRBJ2-3; no firm D call. V lost 4 bases, J lost 4 bases, and 10 bases lay in between. This CDR3 region has 13 residues. Germline lookup yields CDR1 SGDLS and CDR2 YYNGEE. CDR3 residues: CASSPLRPDTQYF. In DNA, the CDR3 is TGTGCCAGCAGCCCCCTCCGGCCAGATACGCAGTATTTT.

The chain couples TRBV7-6 to TRBJ2-5, with 12 bases lining up with TRBD2. The CDR3 loop spans 16 amino acids. V shed 3 bases and J 4 bases; nucleotides not matched to a gene: 6. Germline V gene sequence: CDR1 SGHVS, CDR2 FNYEAQ. The CDR3 bases are TGTGCCAGCAGCTTTGCGACTAGCGGGGGTGGAGAGACCCAGTACTTC. It specifies CASSFATSGGGETQYF.

This chain connects TRBV6-1 to TRBJ2-2, with D uncertain. This CDR3 contains 12 residues. Germline assignment: CDR1 MNHNS and CDR2 SASEGT. V was pared by 7 bases and J by 4 bases, with 7 bases between. CDR3 loop: CASTPGTGELFF. CDR3 DNA: TGTGCCAGCACCCCGGGCACCGGGGAGCTGTTTTTT.

This chain joins TRBV4-1 and TRBJ2-1; TRBD2 matches at 13 bases. The CDR3 is 15 amino acids. V shed 4 bases, J shed 6 bases, and the junction held 3 bases outside the gene matches. CDR1 is MGHRA, CDR2 YSYEKL, per germline. The CDR3 here is CASSLTSGRGNEQFF. As DNA, the CDR3 is TGCGCCAGCAGCCTCACTAGCGGGAGGGGCAATGAGCAGTTCTTC.

The V and J genes are TRBV5-1 and TRBJ2-2; D not certain. CDR3 size: 16 residues. V dropped 0 bases and J dropped 0 bases, with 9 bases sitting between them. CDR1 SGHRS and CDR2 YFSETQ come from the germline V gene. The CDR3 here is CASSLEVPANTGELFF. The CDR3 DNA is TGCGCCAGCAGCTTGGAGGTCCCCGCGAACACCGGGGAGCTGTTTTTT.

J is TRBJ2-7 and V is TRBV27, with TRBD1 matching over 7 bases. The CDR3 sequence is 13 residues long. Germline V gene lookup returns CDR1 MNHEY and CDR2 SMNVEV (reference sequence). Trimming cost V 6 bases and J 3 bases; bases outside gene matches: 5. CDR3 in DNA: TGTGCCAGCAGGCAAACAGGGGACTACGAGCAGTACTTC. This codes for CASRQTGDYEQYF.

The V and J genes are TRBV6-6 and TRBJ2-1; D is perhaps TRBD1 (6 bases). The CDR3 is 15 amino acids. The ends were cut back, 2 bases at V and 6 bases at J, with 14 bases in the middle. Germline lookup yields CDR1 MNHNY and CDR2 SVGAGI (reference sequence). CDR3 bases: TGTGCCAGCAGTTACCCCGAGTGGGGGCGCAATGAGCAGTTCTTC. It yields the protein CASSYPEWGRNEQFF.

The chain uses TRBV28 and TRBJ1-1; D not resolved. This CDR3 has 13 residues. V lost 6 bases, J lost 2 bases, and 10 bases lay in between. CDR1 is MDHEN and CDR2 is SYDVKM in the germline V gene. The CDR3 loop reads CASSSTFNTEAFF. The DNA for the CDR3 is TGTGCCAGCAGCTCGACATTTAACACTGAAGCTTTCTTT.

This clone has just one count. The gene calls are TRBV4-1 and TRBJ2-1, with 8 positions matching TRBD2. J lost 6 bases, V lost 5 bases, and 15 bases had no gene match. Per germline, CDR1 MGHRA and CDR2 YSYEKL. The CDR3 contains 17 residues. The CDR3 DNA follows: TGCGCCAGCAGCAGCGTCTTTCGGGAGGGCCCGTTCAATGAGCAGTTCTTC. Translation: CASSSVFREGPFNEQFF.

The chain carries TRBV4-1 and TRBJ2-5, with D tentatively TRBD2 (5 bases). Germline assignment: CDR1 MGHRA and CDR2 YSYEKL. The germline V and J ends were trimmed by 0 bases and 5 bases, with 16 bases remaining between them. The CDR3 totals 16 residues. The CDR3 region is CASSQELLGGRETQYF. The CDR3 coding sequence is TGCGCCAGCAGCCAAGAGTTGCTAGGAGGTCGTGAGACCCAGTACTTC.

The V call is TRBV7-3, the J call TRBJ2-7, with a tentative D call TRBD2 (7 bases). The CDR3 has 14 residues. Trimming took 5 bases from V and 6 from J, leaving 17 bases between them. CDR1 is SGHTA, CDR2 FQGTGA, per germline. CDR3 DNA sequence: TGTGCCAGCAGCCCCGGGGGGCCGGGGAGCGAGCAGTACTTC. It codes for CASSPGGPGSEQYF. Drawing the rest from reference TRBV7-3 and TRBJ2-7, the complete variable domain is GAGVSQTPSNKVTEKGKYVELRCDPISGHTALYWYRQSLGQGPEFLIYFQGTGAADDSGLPNDRFFAVRPEGSVSTLKIQRTERGDSAVYLCASSPGGPGSEQYFGPGTRLTVT.

This clone was observed a single time. The CDR3 protein is CASSMERSPLHF. DNA of the CDR3: TGTGCCAGTAGTATGGAACGTTCACCCCTCCACTTT. V is TRBV19 and J is TRBJ1-6; D ambiguous. The length of the CDR3 is 12 residues. Trimming cost V 3 bases and J 9 bases, with 6 bases left between them. Germline V gene lookup returns CDR1 LNHDA and CDR2 SQIVND (reference sequence).

The rearrangement links TRBV27 to TRBJ2-5; D not certain. The germline V gene encodes CDR1 MNHEY and CDR2 SMNVEV (reference sequence). The CDR3 sequence is 14 residues long. The V end was cut by 3 bases, the J end by 1 base, with 9 bases between. The CDR3 DNA reads as TGTGCCAGCAGTTTCCCCATGATCCAAGAGACCCAGTACTTC. Protein sequence: CASSFPMIQETQYF.

The chain joins TRBV5-6 to TRBJ2-5; maybe TRBD2 (5 bases). V was trimmed by 2 bases and J by 5 bases, leaving 13 bases between them. Germline-derived CDR1 and CDR2 are SGHDT and YYEEEE. The CDR3 spans 14 residues. In DNA form, the CDR3 reads TGTGCCAGCAGCTTACTAGAGGCTGGCGAGACCCAGTACTTC. Translating it yields CASSLLEAGETQYF. Together with reference TRBV5-6 and TRBJ2-5, the CDR3 gives the full variable domain: DAGVTQSPTHLIKTRGQQVTLRCSPKSGHDTVSWYQQALGQGPQFIFQYYEEEERQRGNFPDRFSGHQFPNYSSELNVNALLLGDSALYLCASSLLEAGETQYFGPGTRLLVL.

The chain is built from TRBV5-4 and TRBJ1-4, with D unclear. Per the germline V gene, CDR1 is SGHNT and CDR2 is YYREEE (reference sequence). V was clipped by 4 bases and J by 8 bases, with 21 bases between them. CDR3 length: 16 residues. CDR3: CASSQRVGLVGEKLFF. CDR3 bases: TGTGCCAGCAGCCAGCGGGTTGGGCTTGTGGGGGAAAAACTGTTTTTT.

Only a few counts were recorded for this clone. The chain employs TRBV5-1 and TRBJ2-3; possibly TRBD1 for D (5 bases). The CDR3 contains 14 residues. Germline loops: CDR1 SGHRS, CDR2 YFSETQ. The V and J ends lost 5 bases and 2 bases respectively, with 12 bases between them. CDR3: CASSGFRDTDTQYF. CDR3 sequence (DNA): TGCGCCAGCAGTGGTTTCAGGGACACAGATACGCAGTATTTT. Looking up the rest from reference TRBV5-1 and TRBJ2-3 gives the full variable domain: KAGVTQTPRYLIKTRGQQVTLSCSPISGHRSVSWYQQTPGQGLQFLFEYFSETQRNKGNFPGRFSGRQFSNSRSEMNVSTLELGDSALYLCASSGFRDTDTQYFGPGTRLTVL.

This chain joins TRBV6-5 and TRBJ1-2; possibly TRBD1 for D (6 bases). V was clipped by 5 bases and J by 4 bases, with 11 bases between them. CDR1 and CDR2 from the germline V gene are MNHEY and SVGAGI. CDR3 size: 13 residues. This CDR3 reads CASSEQGGYGYTF. In DNA, the CDR3 is TGTGCCAGCAGTGAACAGGGTGGCTATGGCTACACCTTC.

V and J are TRBV18 and TRBJ1-1; no firm D call. Trimming stripped 6 bases from V and 1 base from J, with 15 bases between. Germline values: CDR1 KGHSH, CDR2 LQKENI. This CDR3 is built from 15 residues. The chain's CDR3 is CASSPAQPTNTEAFF. The CDR3 bases are TGTGCCAGCTCCCCAGCGCAGCCTACGAACACTGAAGCTTTCTTT.

Written as DNA, the CDR3 is TGTGCCAGCAGCTTACATAACTATGGCTACACCTTC. Encoded protein: CASSLHNYGYTF. This chain links TRBV7-2 with TRBJ1-2; no clear D. Trimming took off 2 bases at V and 1 base at J, with 2 bases between the two ends. The CDR3 spans 12 residues. From germline, CDR1 is SGHTA and CDR2 FQGNSA.

The chain recombines TRBV7-9 with TRBJ1-1; 7 bases are a match to TRBD1. CDR1 SEHNR and CDR2 FQNEAQ come from the germline V gene (reference sequence). CDR3 length: 14 amino acids. V trimming: 1 base; J trimming: 5 bases; junction bases outside the gene matches: 4. CDR3 in DNA: TGTGCCAGCAGCTTAGAGGGGGCGGGGACTGAAGCTTTCTTT. It is translated as CASSLEGAGTEAFF.

The rearrangement joins TRBV7-2 to TRBJ1-1, with 8 bases matching TRBD1. V shed 5 bases and J 2 bases; nucleotides not matched to a gene: 7. CDR1 is SGHTA, CDR2 FQGNSA, per germline. The CDR3 consists of 15 residues. The CDR3 bases are TGTGCCAGCAGCACAACGACAGGGGCTAACACTGAAGCTTTCTTT. Translation: CASSTTTGANTEAFF.

The count of this clone is one. V gene TRBV27 combines with J gene TRBJ1-6; the match to TRBD1 covers 11 bases. Per germline, CDR1 MNHEY and CDR2 SMNVEV (reference sequence). Trimming removed 10 bases from V and 9 bases from J; junction bases left unmatched: 11. The length of the CDR3 is 15 residues. CDR3 in DNA: TGTGCCACGAAGGGACAGGGGGAGGTGTTTTCACCCCTCCACTTT. Translation: CATKGQGEVFSPLHF.

V and J are TRBV2 and TRBJ1-2; 10 bases match TRBD1. This CDR3 contains 12 residues. V trimming: 8 bases; J trimming: 3 bases; junction bases outside the gene matches: 0. Per germline, CDR1 SNHLY and CDR2 FYNNEI. The CDR3 DNA is TGTGCCAGCGGGACAGGGGACTATGGCTACACCTTC. This translates into CASGTGDYGYTF.